One T cell receptor beta chain is described in this entry. Its target is unknown. These data originate in a study of response to subunit inactivated influenza vaccine. The study, taken as a whole, reports: With each seasonal influenza vaccination, the authors suggested, few new T cells are recruited.

TCRdb redid the calling of the RT-PCR reads with MiXCR, one entry per CDR3 protein. Here the sample spans 540,000 or so distinct CDR3 sequences, 10% to 15% being singletons. The CDR3 is 15 residues long. Germline lookup yields CDR1 SGHTA and CDR2 FQGNSA. Trimming took 5 bases from V and 2 from J, leaving 15 bases between them. This rearrangement joins TRBV7-2 to TRBJ2-5, with D perhaps matching TRBD1 or TRBD2 (6 bases each). This material consisted of PBMCs from blood, taken roughly 45 days after vaccination. This clonotype originated in a middle-aged man who received an inactivated influenza vaccine. The CDR3 bases are TGTGCCAGCAGCCCAGGGGCGGGGTCTCAAGAGACCCAGTACTTC. The encoded protein is CASSPGAGSQETQYF. Variable domain in full (rest from reference TRBV7-2 and TRBJ2-5): GAGVSQSPSNKVTEKGKDVELRCDPISGHTALYWYRQSLGQGLEFLIYFQGNSAPDKSGLPSDRFSAERTGGSVSTLTIQRTQQEDSAVYLCASSPGAGSQETQYFGPGTRLLVL.